The clone carrying this T cell receptor (beta chain) was picked up a small number of times. Its specificity is unknown. The sample comes from a study of blood T cells in healthy people across ages. Points from the study as a whole: The unknown donor CMV status may have confounded expanded clonotype changes.

The authors ran a second PCR of about 6 to 11 cycles using a sample-barcoded 5' primer and a J-beta primer mix. TCRdb reprocessed the 5' RACE reads with MiXCR, giving one entry per CDR3 protein. The sample holds about 1.7 million distinct CDR3 sequences, approximately 28% seen once. The CDR3 contains 13 residues. Trimming took 2 bases from V and 5 from J, leaving 8 bases between them. In germline, CDR1 is SGHTA, CDR2 FQGNSA. The TCR sequence derives from a woman in her twenties or thirties in good health. The rearrangement joins TRBV7-2 to TRBJ2-3; the D is unclear. Material: blood. The CDR3 DNA reads TGTGCCAGCAGCTTACAAACTGGAGATACGCAGTATTTT. The encoded protein is CASSLQTGDTQYF.